This T cell receptor beta chain is from a study of identical twins (dated by TCRdb to about 2016). With regard to the full study: To test whether fetal clonotypes persist, the study used deep sequencing on TCR alpha and beta repertoires from monozygotic twins, unrelated adults of various ages, and cord blood. Replicate twin experiments were performed at different times using different library preparation protocols to rule out contamination. What the research found in general, with its limitations: Fewer insertions were carried by abundant cord blood beta clonotypes; a weaker similar trend was observed in young adult naive repertoires, while no such trend was observed in memory repertoires. Compared with coincidental sharing between unrelated individuals, an excess of low generation-probability sequences was observed among out-of-frame TCR alpha sequences shared between twins. A weaker excess of twin sharing was found in beta out-of-frame sequences because the signal-to-noise ratio was lowered by fewer shared sequences. Because the same donors could not be followed over many years, conclusions were based on cross-sectional statistical analysis. Zero-insertion analyses could be partly confounded by invariant T cells such as MAIT and iNKT, though diverse VJ usage argued against such confounding for most clonotypes. In monozygotic twins, recombination models systematically underestimated out-of-frame TCR alpha sharing, but the models matched the sharing seen between unrelated individuals.

Spanning cysteine to phenylalanine, the CDR3 consists of 13 amino acids. The kept DNA is CDR3 alone, 39 bases in frame from the first base. Here V drops 6 bases and J drops 6 bases, and the junction holds 10 bases not matched to any gene. For CDR1 and CDR2, the germline V gene (reference sequence) lists DFQATT and SNEGSKA. To note about this clonotype: No antigen is known for it. No base-level quality is on record; no much larger clone is a single base apart.

All donors were healthy Caucasians. Three pairs of female monozygotic twins, all aged about 18 to 29 years, were included in the twin cohort. The RNA used for TCR libraries was isolated from peripheral blood mononuclear cells. Libraries were built with 5' RACE. This sample was sequenced with an Illumina HiSeq 2000. Template switching introduced a universal primer binding site; the final cDNA contained a unique molecular identifier, enabling accurate counting of TCR cDNA molecules. Specific primers in the conserved constant-segment region were used to synthesize first-strand cDNA for TCR alpha and beta chains. Each cDNA library was double barcoded, with a SMART-Mk sample barcode plus Illumina barcodes, to control for contamination. TruSeq adapter sequences, together with Illumina sample barcodes, were added in two successive PCR steps. TCR alpha and beta cDNA libraries were sequenced on the Illumina HiSeq platform with custom primers. Per the source publication's procedure: MiGEC processed the raw reads to extract unique molecular identifiers, while MiXCR was used to determine the CDR3 positions. For each individual, recombination models were inferred using an EM algorithm with the repgenHMM and IGoR tools. The analysis of shared clonotypes was done with the tcR package in R, with sharing normalized by the product of cloneset sizes. To study raw recombination without the effects of thymic and clonal selection, out-of-frame nonproductive sequences were analyzed. Clones were called with MiXCR by TCRdb after fastp trimmed the public reads at Q25, and only in-frame beta chains were retained. Each entry merges the rows of one CDR3 protein and shows their most common DNA and genes. The V and J calls reflect TCRdb's pipeline rather than the authors' work. The table for this sample lists about 730,000 distinct CDR3 sequences; 21% of them were counted only once. The top ten clones comprise 4% to 5.5% of the sample.

This sample also appeared in a second study, on T cells expressing NK-cell markers. As that second study puts it: In sorted CD3+CD56+NKG2C+, CD3+CD56+NKG2C- and CD3+CD56-NKG2C+ T-cell subsets from about 8 donors, TCR beta-chain repertoires were profiled. Among the eight sequenced donors, seven were HCMV-seropositive and one was HCMV-seronegative. To restrict sorting to alphabetaTCR-expressing T cells, an anti-gammadeltaTCR antibody was added in several experiments. For 6 or 7 donors, the dominant CD3+CD56+NKG2C+ clonotypes were among the top 10 CD8+ clonotypes and accounted for roughly 1.0-7.5% of CD8+ T cells. Those dominant clonotypes were again the most abundant among CD3+CD56-NKG2C+ cells in several donors, at roughly 25-65%. Whether the expanded NKG2C-expressing T cell clones were specific for HCMV antigens was left unclear. All eight donors whose samples were sequenced were randomly selected healthy volunteers, three of them men and five women. To determine HCMV serostatus, a commercial ELISA kit was used to detect HCMV-specific IgG in serum. For six donors, bulk peripheral blood T-cell repertoires were additionally sequenced from unsorted PBMC. MIGEC handled demultiplexing of the reads and grouping by UMI, while MiTCR was used to assemble and quantify clonotypes. To exclude erroneous sequences, only TCR cDNA sequences supported by at least two reads were retained. The tcR package was used for downstream repertoire analysis, with clonotypes matched between fractions based on CDR3 nucleotide sequence plus V segment. Antigen specificity was annotated against VDJdb with VDJmatch, allowing one amino acid substitution in CDR3.

Input material: PBMCs. The V and J segments used are TRBV20-1 and TRBJ2-7, and 8 bases in between align with TRBD2. This TCR was sampled from a young woman in good health. The DNA sequence reads TGCAGTGCGTATCCGAGCGGGAGCCGCGAGCAGTACTTC. Translated, this gives CSAYPSGSREQYF.